These 13 T cell receptor beta chains share one sample of origin, sequenced in a study of regulatory T cells in long-lasting Graves disease. Sequencing libraries for TCR beta were prepared with iRepertoire HTBI primers and Arm-PCR of CDR3 regions. TCRdb used MiXCR to reprocess the multiplex PCR reads, holding one entry per CDR3 protein. The sample includes more than 450,000 distinct CDR3 sequences, around 12% of them seen just once. Time point indicated: newly diagnosed GD, antithyroid drugs for less than 3 months. PBMC-derived RNA was used for the TCR library. These data also featured in a second study, about T cells in Graves' hyperthyroidism and ophthalmopathy.

The specimen was peripheral blood mononuclear cells (PBMCs), collected at new diagnosis, from a patient treated with antithyroid drugs. These receptors all stem from a woman aged 30 to 39 with Graves disease.

This clonotype has more than one count but fewer than ten. This chain uses TRBV6-1 with TRBJ2-3; a weak D match, TRBD2 (6 bases). The CDR3 runs to 14 residues. Trimming stripped 7 bases from V and 2 bases from J, with 13 bases between. Per germline, CDR1 MNHNS and CDR2 SASEGT. The CDR3 region is CASMLLASTDTQYF. DNA for the CDR3: TGTGCCAGCATGCTACTAGCCTCCACAGATACGCAGTATTTT.

This clonotype was observed many times. The chain combines TRBV12-3 or TRBV12-4 with TRBJ2-3, with D possibly matching TRBD2 (7 bases). CDR3 length: 14 residues. V dropped 5 bases and J dropped 9 bases, with 18 bases sitting between them. The DNA of the CDR3 is TGTGCCAGCAGTCCAAATGGGGGGGCTAAGACGCAGTATTTT. It translates to CASSPNGGAKTQYF.

This clonotype was observed at least ten times. The chain links TRBV6-5 to TRBJ1-1; D ambiguous. Per germline, CDR1 MNHEY and CDR2 SVGAGI. Trimming took off 3 bases at V and 1 base at J, with 6 bases between the two ends. This CDR3 is built from 13 residues. The CDR3 spells CASSYAGNTEAFF. In DNA form, the CDR3 reads TGTGCCAGCAGTTATGCTGGGAACACTGAAGCTTTCTTT.

This clonotype was seen ten or more times. This chain connects TRBV24-1 to TRBJ2-5; TRBD2 matches 11 bases. This CDR3 region has 15 residues. With V trimmed by 4 bases and J by 7 bases, 7 bases remained unmatched. Germline V gene sequence: CDR1 KGHDR, CDR2 SFDVKD. The CDR3 bases are TGTGCCACCAGTGAACATAGCGGGAGGGGTGGGACCCAGTACTTC. It yields the protein CATSEHSGRGGTQYF.

This clonotype was found many times. The chain carries TRBV20-1 and TRBJ2-5; 12 nucleotides match TRBD2. The germline V gene encodes CDR1 DFQATT and CDR2 SNEGSKA (reference sequence). The CDR3 is 14 amino acids. J was trimmed by 5 bases and V by 8 bases; bases with no gene match: 9. The CDR3 reads CSSQTSGRQETQYF. CDR3 coding DNA: TGCAGTTCCCAGACTAGCGGGAGACAGGAGACCCAGTACTTC.

This clonotype was recorded many times. The chain carries TRBV28 and TRBJ1-6; the match to TRBD1 covers 10 bases. From germline, CDR1 is MDHEN and CDR2 SYDVKM. This CDR3 comprises 15 residues. V lost 4 bases to trimming and J lost 7 bases; unmatched junction nucleotides: 4. The CDR3 sequence is CASSSPGQGNSPLHF. In nucleotides, the CDR3 is TGTGCCAGCAGTTCACCGGGACAGGGGAATTCACCCCTCCACTTT.

This clonotype was seen at least ten times. The chain uses TRBV28 and TRBJ2-7, with D tentatively TRBD1 or TRBD2 (5 bases each). The CDR3 has 14 amino acids. V lost 7 bases and J 6 bases, leaving 19 bases between the germline ends. Germline V gives CDR1 MDHEN, CDR2 SYDVKM. CDR3 coding DNA: TGTGCCAGCATCAAACGGGGTAGGACAAGCGAGCAGTACTTC. It translates to CASIKRGRTSEQYF.

The V and J genes are TRBV9 and TRBJ1-5; no clear D gene. The CDR3 is 14 residues long. The germline CDR1 and CDR2 sequences are SGDLS and YYNGEE. Trimming cost V 4 bases and J 5 bases, with 13 bases left between them. The CDR3 nucleotides are TGTGCCAGCAGCCCCTCCGACGGATATCAGCCCCAGCATTTT. It yields the protein CASSPSDGYQPQHF.

This clonotype was found many times. The chain links TRBV9 to TRBJ2-1, with 9 bases that match TRBD2. The germline gives CDR1 SGDLS, CDR2 YYNGEE. The CDR3 spans 18 residues. Trimming removed 0 bases from V and 1 base from J; junction bases left unmatched: 8. The CDR3 loop is CASSVATSREGSYNEQFF. The CDR3 region has the DNA TGTGCCAGCAGCGTAGCTACGTCGCGGGAGGGATCCTACAATGAGCAGTTCTTC.

This clonotype occurred a few times. This clone may be a read error of a much larger clone one base away. J is TRBJ2-7 and V is TRBV5-5; TRBD1 might be the D (6 bases). Germline-derived CDR1 and CDR2 are SGHKS and YYEKEE (reference sequence). The CDR3 is 14 residues long. V gave up 1 base and J gave up 6 bases, with 14 bases separating them. The CDR3 sequence: CASSLRDMACEQYF. As DNA, the CDR3 is TGTGCCAGCAGCTTGCGGGACATGGCCTGCGAGCAGTACTTC.

This clonotype occurred many times. The rearrangement joins TRBV15 to TRBJ1-1; 11 bases are shared with TRBD1. CDR3 length equals 15 residues. V was pared by 5 bases and J by 7 bases, with 9 bases of the junction left unmatched. Germline loops: CDR1 LNHNV, CDR2 YYDKDF (reference sequence). This chain's CDR3 is CATSGRTGGYDEAFF. In DNA form, the CDR3 reads TGTGCCACCAGCGGACGGACAGGGGGCTATGATGAAGCTTTCTTT.

The sample holds a few counts of this clonotype. The V gene is TRBV6-2 or TRBV6-3, the J gene TRBJ1-2; D is uncertain. Trimming took 1 base from V and 2 from J, leaving 8 bases between them. The CDR3 has 14 amino acids. Germline CDR1 and CDR2: MNHEY and SVGEGT. The CDR3 loop is CASSYWSGNYGYTF. Here the CDR3 DNA reads TGTGCCAGCAGTTACTGGAGTGGAAACTATGGCTACACCTTC.

This clonotype was detected a few times. The V call is TRBV5-8, the J call TRBJ2-2; perhaps TRBD2 as D (6 bases). V dropped 4 bases and J dropped 7 bases, with 14 bases sitting between them. Looked up from germline, CDR1 is SGHTS and CDR2 is YDEGEE. The CDR3 consists of 14 residues. This chain's CDR3 is CASSRRDSDGELFF. CDR3 sequence (DNA): TGTGCCAGCAGCCGCCGGGACTCCGACGGGGAGCTGTTTTTT.